This TCR beta chain was observed in a study of T cell changes during pregnancy in multiple sclerosis. Clones were sequenced by immunoSEQ multiplex PCR, and TCRdb holds only the in-frame ones, with some missing. The data contain around 30,000 clones, more than 80% of them seen just once; the ten biggest clones take up 0.6% to 0.9%. The CDR3 is 15 residues long. Germline loops: CDR1 SGHNT, CDR2 YYREEE (reference sequence). The trim removed 4 bases at V and 4 bases at J, leaving 8 bases unmatched. The sample in question was CD4+ T cells from peripheral blood mononuclear cells, obtained in the first trimester of pregnancy. This rearrangement joins TRBV5-4 to TRBJ2-5; 9 bases map to TRBD2. The sequence was obtained from a female donor with multiple sclerosis, enrolled in a pregnancy study. The CDR3 DNA reads as TGTGCCAGCAGCCCTAGCGGGGATATTGGAGAGACCCAGTACTTC. The encoded protein is CASSPSGDIGETQYF.